Following are 15 T cell receptor beta chains from one sample sequenced in a study of T cell clonotyping in hematopoietic cell transplantation. Time point: recipient sample about 28 days before transplant, after cytoreduction. Measured with immunoSEQ multiplex PCR; TCRdb has only the in-frame clones, and not every one. Of tens of thousands of clones detected, 70% to 85% appear once; the ten largest clones hold 24%. Specimen: peripheral blood mononuclear cells, collected before stem cell transplant. The receptors come from a woman aged 55-69 years with acute myeloid leukemia. Some clones in this sample may be carry-over from other donors' samples.

The V and J genes are TRBV29-1 and TRBJ2-7, with no clear D. The CDR3 runs 15 residues. Germline-derived CDR1 and CDR2 are SQVTM and ANQGSEA. V gave up 6 bases and J gave up 3 bases, with 21 bases separating them. This CDR3 reads CSVVPMGRQNYEQYF. The CDR3 DNA follows: TGCAGCGTGGTACCCATGGGCAGACAAAACTACGAGCAGTACTTC.

V and J are TRBV5-1 and TRBJ2-5; 14 nucleotides line up with TRBD2. The junction had 9 bases not matched to a gene; V was cut back by 6 bases and J by 5 bases. The CDR3 runs 16 residues. CDR1 and CDR2 from the germline V gene are SGHRS and YFSETQ. The CDR3 protein is CASTHNGLAGGETQYF. The CDR3 bases are TGCGCCAGCACCCACAATGGACTAGCGGGAGGCGAGACCCAGTACTTC.

The chain recombines TRBV6-6 with TRBJ1-1, with 11 bases lining up with TRBD1. V shed 7 bases and J 6 bases; nucleotides not matched to a gene: 7. The CDR3 runs to 14 residues. CDR1 is MNHNY, CDR2 SVGAGI, per germline (reference sequence). CDR3 region: CASTPDRGLAEAFF. CDR3 in DNA: TGTGCCAGCACCCCGGACAGGGGGCTTGCTGAAGCTTTCTTT.

This clone was observed a handful of times. The chain joins TRBV28 to TRBJ1-2; maybe TRBD1 (5 bases). Germline CDR1 MDHEN, CDR2 SYDVKM. This CDR3 is built from 12 residues. The V gene lost 7 bases and the J gene lost 5 bases, with 11 bases spanning the gap. CDR3 loop: CASNARGYGYTF. CDR3 DNA: TGTGCCAGCAACGCGAGGGGATATGGCTACACCTTC.

The rearrangement uses TRBV5-1 and TRBJ2-1; 10 positions match TRBD2. The junction had 7 bases not matched to a gene; V was cut back by 0 bases and J by 4 bases. CDR3 length: 17 amino acids. Germline CDR1 reads SGHRS; CDR2 reads YFSETQ. CDR3 amino acids: CASSLVVAGGPYNEQFF. The CDR3 DNA is TGCGCCAGCAGCTTGGTGGTAGCGGGAGGTCCTTACAATGAGCAGTTCTTC.

The chain combines TRBV6-1 with TRBJ2-3; TRBD2 agrees at 7 bases. From germline, CDR1 is MNHNS and CDR2 SASEGT. The V and J ends lost 7 bases and 3 bases, in that order; junction bases with no gene match: 4. This CDR3 contains 13 residues. CDR3 DNA sequence: TGTGCCAGCAATCGGGGGGAGACAGATACGCAGTATTTT. Residues: CASNRGETDTQYF.

V is TRBV20-1 and J is TRBJ2-7; D ambiguous. The length of the CDR3 is 11 residues. CDR1 DFQATT and CDR2 SNEGSKA come from the germline V gene (reference sequence). V was clipped by 3 bases and J by 5 bases, with 8 bases between them. CDR3 DNA sequence: TGCAGTGCTAGGTTCACCCACGAGCAGTACTTC. It is translated as CSARFTHEQYF.

This sequence joins TRBV6-1 and TRBJ1-2; D is unclear. CDR1 is MNHNS, CDR2 SASEGT, per germline. The CDR3 spans 13 residues. V was clipped by 2 bases and J by 2 bases, with 6 bases between them. CDR3 nucleotides: TGTGCCAGCAGTGAAAACGGGAACTATGGCTACACCTTC. This translates into CASSENGNYGYTF.

The chain uses TRBV6-5 and TRBJ1-5; D remains unclear. CDR3 size: 14 residues. Trimming pared 6 bases from V and 2 bases from J, leaving 11 bases between. CDR1 is MNHEY and CDR2 is SVGAGI in the germline V gene. CDR3 sequence (DNA): TGTGCCAGCAGGCTGGGTCGGGGCAATCAGCCCCAGCATTTT. The encoded protein is CASRLGRGNQPQHF.

In DNA form, the CDR3 reads TGTGCCAGCAGCCAAGATATTAGGACGAACTATGGCTACACCTTC. Translated: CASSQDIRTNYGYTF. The chain is built from TRBV14 and TRBJ1-2; no reliable D call. Germline V gives CDR1 SGHDN, CDR2 FVKESK. Deletions cut 0 bases from V and 2 bases from J, with 10 bases between. The CDR3 has 15 amino acids.

This clone was counted once. The rearrangement joins TRBV4-1 to TRBJ2-2, with TRBD1 identical over 7 bases. This CDR3 contains 17 residues. Trimming cost V 1 base and J 5 bases; bases outside gene matches: 10. Germline assignment: CDR1 MGHRA and CDR2 YSYEKL. CDR3 protein: CASSQGRGGQPTGELFF. CDR3 coding DNA: TGCGCCAGCAGCCAAGGCAGAGGGGGACAGCCTACCGGGGAGCTGTTTTTT.

The V and J genes are TRBV28 and TRBJ2-1, with TRBD2 matching 11 bases. Germline V gene data show CDR1 as MDHEN and CDR2 as SYDVKM. Trimming cost V 5 bases and J 0 bases; bases outside gene matches: 3. The CDR3 covers 16 residues. The CDR3, as DNA: TGTGCCAGCAGTGATAGCGGGAGGGACTCCTACAATGAGCAGTTCTTC. Translating it yields CASSDSGRDSYNEQFF.

The V gene is TRBV28, the J gene TRBJ2-7; 8 bases agree with TRBD1. CDR1 MDHEN and CDR2 SYDVKM come from the germline V gene. J lost 5 bases, V lost 4 bases, and 7 bases had no gene match. The CDR3 extends over 14 amino acids. This CDR3 is CASSSWTGRHEQYF. The CDR3 coding sequence is TGTGCCAGCAGTTCCTGGACAGGGAGGCACGAGCAGTACTTC.

This clone was counted a single time. The V call is TRBV5-4, the J call TRBJ2-7; 7 bases line up with TRBD1. The CDR3 length is 14 residues. CDR1 is SGHNT, CDR2 YYREEE, per germline (reference sequence). Trimming at V came to 4 bases and at J to 3 bases, leaving 7 bases not matched to a gene. DNA for the CDR3: TGTGCCAGCAGCATGGGACAGAGGAGCTACGAGCAGTACTTC. Translating gives CASSMGQRSYEQYF.

The gene calls are TRBV5-1 and TRBJ1-5, with 7 bases that match TRBD1. Trimming at V came to 0 bases and at J to 7 bases, leaving 4 bases not matched to a gene. The CDR3 consists of 14 residues. In germline, CDR1 is SGHRS, CDR2 YFSETQ. The CDR3 region has the DNA TGCGCCAGCAGCTTGGACAGGGGAGGACAGCCCCAGCATTTT. Translation gives CASSLDRGGQPQHF.